The 26 T cell receptor beta chains listed next were all sequenced from one sample in a study of vaccination and CD4 T cells after COVID-19. An Oncomine TCR Beta short-read assay was used to sequence the DNA from cultured CD4+ T cells. TCRdb independently ran MiXCR on the PCR reads; one entry per CDR3 protein. Here the sample spans 7,500 to 10,000 distinct CDR3 sequences, around two thirds being singletons. Regarding treatment: roughly ten-day PBMC culture with coronavirus spike peptide pools or control peptides (ViraFEST assay). What these receptors recognize is not known. Material: CD4+ T cells from blood, cultured in vitro. The receptors were gathered from a human donor who had recovered from COVID-19.

The rearrangement uses TRBV6-5 and TRBJ1-2; no clear D gene. CDR1 and CDR2 (germline): MNHEY, SVGAGI. The CDR3 runs to 15 residues. Trimming removed 2 bases from V and 4 bases from J, with 14 bases in between. The CDR3 sequence is CASSYEGPKTYGYTF. The DNA of the CDR3 is TGTGCCAGCAGTTACGAGGGCCCCAAAACCTATGGCTACACCTTC.

This chain connects TRBV11-3 to TRBJ1-4, with D perhaps matching TRBD1 (6 bases). CDR1 SGHNT and CDR2 YENEEA come from the germline V gene. Trimming took 3 bases from V and 7 from J, leaving 9 bases between them. The CDR3 consists of 13 residues. The CDR3 reads CASSFGRGEKLFF. CDR3 DNA sequence: TGTGCCAGCAGCTTCGGCAGGGGTGAAAAACTGTTTTTT. Looking up the rest from reference TRBV11-3 and TRBJ1-4 gives the full variable domain: EAGVVQSPRYKIIEKKQPVAFWCNPISGHNTLYWYLQNLGQGPELLIRYENEEAVDDSQLPKDRFSAERLKGVDSTLKIQPAELGDSAVYLCASSFGRGEKLFFGSGTQLSVL.

The V and J genes are TRBV7-2 and TRBJ2-1; maybe TRBD2 (5 bases). The ends were cut back, 5 bases at V and 0 bases at J, with 11 bases in the middle. The CDR3 runs 15 residues. The germline CDR1 and CDR2 sequences are SGHTA and FQGNSA. CDR3: CASSPSLSSYNEQFF. DNA for the CDR3: TGTGCCAGCAGCCCTAGCCTGAGCTCCTACAATGAGCAGTTCTTC.

The J gene is TRBJ2-1, the V gene TRBV20-1; unclear D gene. Trimming shortened V by 0 bases and J by 5 bases, and 8 bases separated the two germline ends. Germline loops: CDR1 DFQATT, CDR2 SNEGSKA (reference sequence). The CDR3 is 13 amino acids. CDR3 coding DNA: TGCAGTGCTAGAGAACGAGTAGACAATGAGCAGTTCTTC. Translated, it gives CSARERVDNEQFF.

Relative to its sample, this clonotype is medium-sized. The CDR3 is CASGGGSTEAFF. CDR3 bases: TGTGCCAGCGGTGGGGGGAGTACTGAAGCTTTCTTT. V usage is TRBV6-1 and J usage is TRBJ1-1; possibly TRBD1 for D (5 bases). The CDR3 contains 12 residues. Germline V gene sequence: CDR1 MNHNS, CDR2 SASEGT. Trimming left V 8 bases short and J 5 bases short, with 12 bases between.

By frequency in the sample, this clonotype is large. The V and J genes are TRBV12-3 or TRBV12-4 and TRBJ2-5; D gene uncertain. This CDR3 region has 14 residues. With 4 bases removed from V and 1 base from J, the gap between germline ends came to 10 bases. This CDR3 is CASSSGSTQETQYF. The CDR3 bases are TGTGCCAGCAGTTCGGGCAGCACCCAAGAGACCCAGTACTTC.

The genes are TRBV19 and TRBJ2-3, with 8 nucleotides matching TRBD1. Germline V gene data show CDR1 as LNHDA and CDR2 as SQIVND (reference sequence). This CDR3 region has 14 residues. The trim removed 10 bases at V and 6 bases at J, leaving 12 bases unmatched. CDR3 coding DNA: TGTGCCACAAGAAGAGGGCAGGGGGCGGATACGCAGTATTTT. It is translated as CATRRGQGADTQYF. The complete variable domain, with remaining parts taken from reference TRBV19 and TRBJ2-3, reads DGGITQSPKYLFRKEGQNVTLSCEQNLNHDAMYWYRQDPGQGLRLIYYSQIVNDFQKGDIAEGYSVSREKKESFPLTVTSAQKNPTAFYLCATRRGQGADTQYFGPGTRLTVL.

J is TRBJ2-2 and V is TRBV19; 9 bases map to TRBD1. Germline assignment: CDR1 LNHDA and CDR2 SQIVND (reference sequence). The CDR3 runs to 14 residues. After removal of 6 bases from V and 6 bases from J, the junction contained 5 bases not matched to a gene. This CDR3 reads CASSRTGEAGELFF. In DNA form, the CDR3 reads TGTGCCAGTAGCAGGACAGGGGAGGCCGGGGAGCTGTTTTTT.

The V gene is TRBV6-2 or TRBV6-3, the J gene TRBJ1-1; weak D call: TRBD1 (6 bases). The CDR3 consists of 13 residues. Germline lookup yields CDR1 MNHEY and CDR2 SVGEGT. Trimming removed 0 bases from V and 11 bases from J, with 13 bases in between. CDR3 in amino acids: CASSYSNRVFAFF. CDR3 DNA sequence: TGTGCCAGCAGTTACTCGAACAGGGTCTTTGCTTTCTTT.

The chain employs TRBV6-1 and TRBJ1-2, with 12 bases identical to TRBD1. V dropped 5 bases and J dropped 5; count of bases not matched to a gene: 6. Germline CDR1 is MNHNS and CDR2 is SASEGT. The length of the CDR3 is 15 residues. The CDR3 sequence: CASSLGQGAWYGYTF. CDR3 bases: TGTGCCAGCAGTCTGGGACAGGGGGCTTGGTATGGCTACACCTTC.

The rearrangement links TRBV11-3 to TRBJ1-5; D is unresolved. This CDR3 comprises 13 residues. Trimming removed 0 bases from V and 2 bases from J, with 2 bases in between. Germline CDR1 and CDR2: SGHNT and YENEEA. CDR3 in amino acids: CASSLDGNQPQHF. The DNA for the CDR3 is TGTGCCAGCAGCTTAGATGGCAATCAGCCCCAGCATTTT. The variable domain in full, with the rest retrieved from reference TRBV11-3 and TRBJ1-5, is EAGVVQSPRYKIIEKKQPVAFWCNPISGHNTLYWYLQNLGQGPELLIRYENEEAVDDSQLPKDRFSAERLKGVDSTLKIQPAELGDSAVYLCASSLDGNQPQHFGDGTRLSIL.

This rearrangement joins TRBV30 to TRBJ1-2; the D is unclear. The ends were cut back, 1 base at V and 8 bases at J, with 17 bases in the middle. The CDR3 is 14 amino acids. CDR1 is GTSNPN and CDR2 is SVGIG in the germline V gene (reference sequence). CDR3 bases: TGTGCCTGGAGTGCGATTGGACTTCAGGAGGGCTACACCTTC. This sequence encodes CAWSAIGLQEGYTF.

The CDR3 DNA follows: TGCAGTGCTAGTGGGATGACTAGCGGGGGGCCGGGAACAGATACGCAGTATTTT. Translating it yields CSASGMTSGGPGTDTQYF. The V gene is TRBV20-1, the J gene TRBJ2-3; 13 nucleotides align to TRBD2. The CDR3 runs to 18 residues. Germline CDR1 DFQATT, CDR2 SNEGSKA (reference sequence). The ends lost 3 bases at V and 3 bases at J; junction bases unmatched: 12.

This clonotype was seen once. This chain connects TRBV20-1 to TRBJ1-1; 10 bases are shared with TRBD1. The CDR3 contains 17 residues. Germline V CDR1 and CDR2: DFQATT, SNEGSKA (reference sequence). The J segment lost 0 bases and the V segment lost 3 bases, leaving 10 bases of the junction unmatched. CDR3 sequence reads: CSARGFDRGRVNTEAFF. CDR3 nucleotides: TGCAGTGCTAGGGGTTTCGACAGGGGGCGAGTGAACACTGAAGCTTTCTTT.

The chain links TRBV6-2 or TRBV6-3 to TRBJ1-2; D gene ambiguous. Trimming left V 0 bases short and J 4 bases short, with 9 bases between. This CDR3 has 14 amino acids. The germline V gene encodes CDR1 MNHEY and CDR2 SVGEGT. CDR3 coding DNA: TGTGCCAGCAGTTACTCGAGGGTTGGCTATGGCTACACCTTC. Translated, it gives CASSYSRVGYGYTF.

The chain has TRBV30 and TRBJ1-5; tentatively, D is TRBD1 (5 bases). The V end lost 0 bases, the J end lost 1 base, and 13 bases lay between the germline ends. The CDR3 runs to 16 residues. Germline CDR1 GTSNPN, CDR2 SVGIG (reference sequence). The CDR3 loop is CAWSVDGRGSNQPQHF. The CDR3 nucleotides read TGTGCCTGGAGTGTGGACGGGAGGGGAAGCAATCAGCCCCAGCATTTT.

The chain is built from TRBV27 and TRBJ1-1, with D tentatively TRBD1 (6 bases). The CDR3 is made up of 15 amino acids. Trimming left V 3 bases short and J 0 bases short, with 11 bases between. Germline CDR1 is MNHEY and CDR2 is SMNVEV (reference sequence). The CDR3 nucleotides are TGTGCCAGCAGTTTGAGGGGGGGGATGAACACTGAAGCTTTCTTT. It encodes CASSLRGGMNTEAFF.

This chain uses TRBV3-1 with TRBJ2-3, with D uncertain. Germline V lookup: CDR1 LGHDT, CDR2 YNNKEL (reference sequence). The V end lost 1 base, the J end lost 1 base, and 9 bases lay between the germline ends. The CDR3 runs 15 residues. The CDR3, as DNA: TGTGCCAGCAGCCAAGTGCTCTCCCGCACAGATACGCAGTATTTT. As protein: CASSQVLSRTDTQYF.

The chain recombines TRBV19 with TRBJ2-5; the match to TRBD2 covers 8 bases. The V gene end was trimmed by 1 base and the J gene end by 5 bases; junction bases not matched to a gene: 6. In germline, CDR1 is LNHDA, CDR2 SQIVND (reference sequence). This CDR3 contains 15 residues. CDR3 in amino acids: CASSIGSGGRETQYF. CDR3 nucleotide sequence: TGTGCCAGTAGTATAGGGAGCGGGGGACGGGAGACCCAGTACTTC.

The chain couples TRBV19 to TRBJ1-5; possibly TRBD1 for D (5 bases). This CDR3 has 13 residues. CDR1 is LNHDA and CDR2 is SQIVND in the germline V gene (reference sequence). The ends were cut back, 9 bases at V and 3 bases at J, with 12 bases in the middle. In nucleotides, the CDR3 is TGTGCCAGCTCGGGGGTCTACAATCAGCCCCAGCATTTT. Translating it yields CASSGVYNQPQHF.

This clonotype was detected a few times. The rearrangement links TRBV7-3 to TRBJ2-5; D is perhaps TRBD1 (6 bases). CDR3 length: 16 amino acids. Per the germline V gene, CDR1 is SGHTA and CDR2 is FQGTGA. V was clipped by 2 bases and J by 7 bases, with 20 bases between them. The CDR3 reads CASSLSPTGTRGTQYF. In DNA form, the CDR3 reads TGTGCCAGCAGCTTATCTCCAACCGGGACAAGGGGGACCCAGTACTTC.

The chain has TRBV7-2 and TRBJ1-6; D unresolved. CDR3 size: 18 residues. The germline V gene encodes CDR1 SGHTA and CDR2 FQGNSA. The ends were cut back, 4 bases at V and 9 bases at J, with 25 bases in the middle. The CDR3 DNA sequence: TGTGCCAGCAGCTCCCGGAGAGATGGCCAGGCCCCTAGTTCACCCCTCCACTTT. Protein product: CASSSRRDGQAPSSPLHF.

J is TRBJ1-2 and V is TRBV7-2; 7 bases line up with TRBD1. Germline loops: CDR1 SGHTA, CDR2 FQGNSA. Losses at the gene ends were 0 bases for V and 7 bases for J; bases not matched to a gene: 2. This CDR3 region has 13 residues. Written as DNA, the CDR3 is TGTGCCAGCAGCTTAGCGGGACAGAGTGGCTACACCTTC. Its protein is CASSLAGQSGYTF. The full variable domain, in which reference TRBV7-2 and TRBJ1-2 provide the parts outside the CDR3, is GAGVSQSPSNKVTEKGKDVELRCDPISGHTALYWYRQSLGQGLEFLIYFQGNSAPDKSGLPSDRFSAERTGGSVSTLTIQRTQQEDSAVYLCASSLAGQSGYTFGSGTRLTVV.

This clonotype was seen more than once but under ten times. V and J are TRBV7-2 and TRBJ1-2, with TRBD1 identical over 8 bases. V was clipped by 4 bases and J by 4 bases; unmatched bases: 14. The CDR3 extends over 17 amino acids. Germline loops: CDR1 SGHTA, CDR2 FQGNSA. The CDR3 loop is CASSSRTIQGVRYGYTF. As DNA, the CDR3 is TGTGCCAGCAGCTCACGGACCATACAGGGGGTACGCTATGGCTACACCTTC.

V gene TRBV5-4 combines with J gene TRBJ2-1; the match to TRBD2 covers 8 bases. Germline CDR1 and CDR2: SGHNT and YYREEE (reference sequence). Trimming at V came to 2 bases and at J to 5 bases, leaving 6 bases not matched to a gene. The CDR3 spans 15 residues. The CDR3 nucleotides are TGTGCCAGCAGCTTAGGGGTAGCGGGACACAATGAGCAGTTCTTC. Its protein product is CASSLGVAGHNEQFF.

CDR3 DNA sequence: TGTGCCAGCAGTGCCCTTATGGACTACCTCTCCTACAATGAGCAGTTCTTC. Protein sequence: CASSALMDYLSYNEQFF. V usage is TRBV27 and J usage is TRBJ2-1, with a weak D call TRBD2 (6 bases). Trimming stripped 5 bases from V and 0 bases from J, with 17 bases between. Looked up from germline, CDR1 is MNHEY and CDR2 is SMNVEV (reference sequence). This CDR3 spans 17 amino acids.